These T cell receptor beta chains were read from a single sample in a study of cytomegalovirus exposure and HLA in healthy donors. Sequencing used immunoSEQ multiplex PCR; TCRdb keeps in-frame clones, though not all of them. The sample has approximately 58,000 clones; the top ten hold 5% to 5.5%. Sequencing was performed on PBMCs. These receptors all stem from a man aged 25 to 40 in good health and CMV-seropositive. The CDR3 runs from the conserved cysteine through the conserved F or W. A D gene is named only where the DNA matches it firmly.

cdr3_nt: TGTGCCAGCAGCGTAGCCCTGGGGCGGGGACACAATGAGCAGTTCTTC
cdr3_aa: CASSVALGRGHNEQFF
d_call: -
v_call: TRBV9
j_call: TRBJ2-1

cdr3_nt: TGTGCCACCAGCAGCGGGGTCTCGGGGGGCACTGAAGCTTTCTTT
cdr3_aa: CATSSGVSGGTEAFF
d_call: -
v_call: TRBV15
j_call: TRBJ1-1

cdr3_nt: TGTGCCAGCAGTGAAAGCGGGTACCGGGGATCGATTTCTGAAGCTTTCTTT
cdr3_aa: CASSESGYRGSISEAFF
d_call: -
v_call: TRBV2
j_call: TRBJ1-1

cdr3_nt: TGCAGCACGACCGGGACTAGCGGTCCCACCGGGGAGCTGTTTTTT
cdr3_aa: CSTTGTSGPTGELFF
d_call: TRBD2
v_call: TRBV29-1
j_call: TRBJ2-2

cdr3_nt: TGTGCCAGCAGCCCCCTACCGGGAGAGACGCGCGAAAACATTCAGTACTTC
cdr3_aa: CASSPLPGETRENIQYF
d_call: -
v_call: TRBV7-9
j_call: TRBJ2-4

cdr3_nt: TGCGCCAGCAGCCTCCGAGGGACAGGGGATTCACCCCTACACTTT
cdr3_aa: CASSLRGTGDSPLHF
d_call: TRBD1
v_call: TRBV5-1
j_call: TRBJ1-6

cdr3_nt: TGCAGCGTTGAAGATCCACAGGGGAGAGCCTACGAGCAGTACTTC
cdr3_aa: CSVEDPQGRAYEQYF
d_call: TRBD1
v_call: TRBV29-1
j_call: TRBJ2-7

cdr3_nt: TGTGCCAGCAGTGAAGTAGGGGTGGGTAACTATGGCTACACCTTC
cdr3_aa: CASSEVGVGNYGYTF
d_call: -
v_call: TRBV2
j_call: TRBJ1-2

cdr3_nt: TGTGCCAGCAGCCAAAGGGACAGGGGGCCGAGATCTGGAAACACCATATATTTT
cdr3_aa: CASSQRDRGPRSGNTIYF
d_call: TRBD1
v_call: TRBV4-2
j_call: TRBJ1-3

cdr3_nt: TGTGCCAGCACGATCGACAGATTGGACCACGAGCAGTACTTC
cdr3_aa: CASTIDRLDHEQYF
d_call: -
v_call: TRBV2
j_call: TRBJ2-7

cdr3_nt: TGTGCCATCAGTCCTTTCCGACAGGGGGCGCGGACTGAAGCTTTCTTT
cdr3_aa: CAISPFRQGARTEAFF
d_call: TRBD1
v_call: TRBV10-3
j_call: TRBJ1-1

cdr3_nt: TGTGCCAGCAGCTTAAACGAGTTTCGGGGAGAACGGTATAGCAATCAGCCCCAGCATTTT
cdr3_aa: CASSLNEFRGERYSNQPQHF
d_call: -
v_call: TRBV7-3
j_call: TRBJ1-5

cdr3_nt: TGTGCCAGCAGTACCAAACAGGGGAACAATCAGCCCCAGCATTTT
cdr3_aa: CASSTKQGNNQPQHF
d_call: TRBD1
v_call: TRBV6-1
j_call: TRBJ1-5

cdr3_nt: TGTGCCAGCAGCTTATCGCATCGGGGTCAGCCCCAGCATTTT
cdr3_aa: CASSLSHRGQPQHF
d_call: -
v_call: TRBV7-8
j_call: TRBJ1-5

cdr3_nt: TGTGCCAGCAGCCCGAGGACTAGCGGAGACAATGAGCAGTTCTTC
cdr3_aa: CASSPRTSGDNEQFF
d_call: TRBD2
v_call: TRBV11-2
j_call: TRBJ2-1

cdr3_nt: TGCGCCAGCAGCCAAGATCCGGAGCGGGAGTGGCACCGGGAGCTGTTTTTT
cdr3_aa: CASSQDPEREWHRELFF
d_call: TRBD2
v_call: TRBV4-1
j_call: TRBJ2-2

cdr3_nt: TGCGCCAGCAGCCTCCTAGCGGGGGGCCACCAAGAGACCCAGTACTTC
cdr3_aa: CASSLLAGGHQETQYF
d_call: TRBD2
v_call: TRBV4-1
j_call: TRBJ2-5

cdr3_nt: TGTGCCGGCCACCAGACCGTCAGGACTCCCTACGAGCAGTACTTC
cdr3_aa: CAGHQTVRTPYEQYF
d_call: -
v_call: TRBV30
j_call: TRBJ2-7

cdr3_nt: TGTGCCAGAAGCTTGCCCTACTACGAGCAGTACTTC
cdr3_aa: CARSLPYYEQYF
d_call: -
v_call: TRBV5-3
j_call: TRBJ2-7

cdr3_nt: TGTGCCAGCAGCCAAGTGGGGGGGTATGAAAAACTGTTTTTT
cdr3_aa: CASSQVGGYEKLFF
d_call: -
v_call: TRBV14
j_call: TRBJ1-4

cdr3_nt: TGTGCCAGCAGCCCCCTAGTTTCGACTGAAGCTTTCTTT
cdr3_aa: CASSPLVSTEAFF
d_call: -
v_call: TRBV11-3
j_call: TRBJ1-1

cdr3_nt: TGTGCCAGCAGGCCCCGGGACACTCATACAGATACGCAGTATTTT
cdr3_aa: CASRPRDTHTDTQYF
d_call: -
v_call: TRBV9
j_call: TRBJ2-3

cdr3_nt: TGCGCCAGCAGCCAAGTGTTACAGGGGGTACCCTACGAGCAGTACTTC
cdr3_aa: CASSQVLQGVPYEQYF
d_call: TRBD1
v_call: TRBV4-1
j_call: TRBJ2-7

cdr3_nt: TGTGCCAGCAGCGCAGGACAGGGGTTGGGGCAAGAGACCCAGTACTTC
cdr3_aa: CASSAGQGLGQETQYF
d_call: TRBD1
v_call: TRBV9
j_call: TRBJ2-5

cdr3_nt: TGCGCCAGCAGCTTGTCAGGGTTCGACTCACACCTACACTTT
cdr3_aa: CASSLSGFDSHLHF
d_call: -
v_call: TRBV5-1
j_call: TRBJ1-6

cdr3_nt: TGTGCCAGCAGTACCTGGACTAGCGGTGCAGGGGCCCAGTACTTC
cdr3_aa: CASSTWTSGAGAQYF
d_call: TRBD2
v_call: TRBV2
j_call: TRBJ2-5

cdr3_nt: TGTGCCAGCAGCGCCAGAGGAAGCGGGGGGAATGAGCAGTTCTTC
cdr3_aa: CASSARGSGGNEQFF
d_call: TRBD2
v_call: TRBV6-4
j_call: TRBJ2-1

cdr3_nt: TGTGCCAGCAGCCGGGGGGGCAGTCAGCCCCAGCATTTT
cdr3_aa: CASSRGGSQPQHF
d_call: -
v_call: TRBV11-1
j_call: TRBJ1-5

cdr3_nt: TGTGCCAGCAGCGCCGGGGCGGGGGGCTGGACTAGCGGGAAGCAGACCCAGTACTTC
cdr3_aa: CASSAGAGGWTSGKQTQYF
d_call: TRBD2
v_call: TRBV7-2
j_call: TRBJ2-5

cdr3_nt: TGTGCCAGCAGCTTTCAGCGGGGGGGCGGAACAGATACGCAGTATTTT
cdr3_aa: CASSFQRGGGTDTQYF
d_call: TRBD2
v_call: TRBV5-4
j_call: TRBJ2-3

cdr3_nt: TGTGCCAGCAGCTTGGCCCCCGGACCGGGACAGCCCCAGCATTTT
cdr3_aa: CASSLAPGPGQPQHF
d_call: -
v_call: TRBV5-6
j_call: TRBJ1-5

cdr3_nt: TGCGCCAGCAGCCAAGACGCGGGGCCTATTACAACCGACAATGAGCAGTTCTTC
cdr3_aa: CASSQDAGPITTDNEQFF
d_call: -
v_call: TRBV4-1
j_call: TRBJ2-1

cdr3_nt: TGTGCCAGCAGCTTACAGGGTATAGGGGCAGATACGCAGTATTTT
cdr3_aa: CASSLQGIGADTQYF
d_call: -
v_call: TRBV2
j_call: TRBJ2-3

cdr3_nt: TGTGCCTGGAGTGTCAAGGGTAGCGACACCATATATTTT
cdr3_aa: CAWSVKGSDTIYF
d_call: -
v_call: TRBV30
j_call: TRBJ1-3

cdr3_nt: TGCGCCAGCAGCTTGGGGGAGAGGGCGGAGCTGTTTTTT
cdr3_aa: CASSLGERAELFF
d_call: -
v_call: TRBV5-1
j_call: TRBJ2-2

cdr3_nt: TGTGCCAGCAGCTTGGCGGGGGACGGCGAGCAGTACTTC
cdr3_aa: CASSLAGDGEQYF
d_call: TRBD2
v_call: TRBV7-9
j_call: TRBJ2-7

cdr3_nt: TGTGCCACCAGCAGAGAAAAGGGGTCAGGAACAGATACGCAGTATTTT
cdr3_aa: CATSREKGSGTDTQYF
d_call: -
v_call: TRBV15
j_call: TRBJ2-3

cdr3_nt: TGTGCCAGCAGCGGACCAGGGTCTGTGGACCAAGAGACCCAGTACTTC
cdr3_aa: CASSGPGSVDQETQYF
d_call: -
v_call: TRBV2
j_call: TRBJ2-5

cdr3_nt: TGTGCCAGTACCAAGGGGGACGTCCAGGATACGCAGTATTTT
cdr3_aa: CASTKGDVQDTQYF
d_call: -
v_call: TRBV19
j_call: TRBJ2-3

cdr3_nt: TGCGCCAGCAGGCAGGCCCCTTCCTACAATGAGCAGTTCTTC
cdr3_aa: CASRQAPSYNEQFF
d_call: -
v_call: TRBV5-1
j_call: TRBJ2-1

cdr3_nt: TGTGCCAGTAGCCCGGGACAGCCAAACTCCTACGAGCAGTACTTC
cdr3_aa: CASSPGQPNSYEQYF
d_call: TRBD1
v_call: TRBV19
j_call: TRBJ2-7